A selection of T cell receptor beta chains follows, all from one sample in a study of blood T cell repertoires in COVID-19. TCRdb's copy holds only in-frame clones and misses some; the assay was immunoSEQ multiplex PCR. Among tens of thousands of clones listed, more than 65% were seen once. Sequencing was done on a sample of peripheral blood. These TCRs come from a woman aged 80 or over with active or convalescent COVID-19. Each CDR3 is given with its conserved first and last residue. A D gene is named only where the DNA matches it firmly.

j_call,v_call,d_call,cdr3_aa
TRBJ2-3,TRBV7-7,TRBD2,CASSLGTSSDTQYF
TRBJ2-7,TRBV19,NA,CASSMAWQGTYEQYF
TRBJ1-1,TRBV18,TRBD1,CASSAKTGDGEAFF
TRBJ2-1,TRBV11-2,TRBD1,CASSLDLAQGANNEQFF
TRBJ2-2,TRBV9,NA,CASSVSGSANTGELFF
TRBJ1-6,TRBV5-4,TRBD1,CASSVDRNSPLHF
TRBJ1-6,TRBV6-5,NA,CASSFRVLNSPLHF
TRBJ2-7,TRBV5-1,NA,CASSLMGGAYEQYF
TRBJ2-2,TRBV9,TRBD2,CASSLEGLAGGELFF
TRBJ2-7,TRBV18,TRBD1,CASSHGARGTGGAYEQYF
TRBJ2-7,TRBV7-9,NA,CASSSQVGSYEQYF
TRBJ2-7,TRBV4-3,NA,CASSQDLRNYEQYF
TRBJ2-7,TRBV19,NA,CASSTGYEQYF
TRBJ1-3,TRBV9,NA,CASSAGWGNTIYF
TRBJ2-2,TRBV10-3,TRBD1,CAIKATGGLLLTGELFF
TRBJ1-2,TRBV19,TRBD1,CASSTPGTANLYGYTF
TRBJ1-2,TRBV6-6,NA,CASSAVDSYGYTF
TRBJ2-7,TRBV5-8,NA,CASRATGAYEQYF
TRBJ1-4,TRBV7-2,TRBD1,CASSQGGSNEKLFF
TRBJ1-1,TRBV3-1/TRBV3-2,NA,CASCEEGLDTEAFF
TRBJ1-1,TRBV19,NA,CASSARPGAFF
TRBJ2-1,TRBV5-4,TRBD2,CASSLAGAGVPNEQFF
TRBJ1-4,TRBV4-3,TRBD1,CASSQDRTGINEKLFF
TRBJ1-2,TRBV7-9,NA,CASSLWGENYGYTF
TRBJ2-5,TRBV9,TRBD1,CASTPLDRTQETQYF
TRBJ2-3,TRBV6-1,TRBD2,CASSDLGGGGNTDTQYF
TRBJ2-7,TRBV6-5,TRBD2,CASSYKTSLSSYEQYF
TRBJ1-1,TRBV7-2,NA,CASSSSGANTEAFF
TRBJ1-6,TRBV6-2/TRBV6-3,TRBD1,CASSPNRGRIPLHF
TRBJ2-7,TRBV7-9,NA,CASSFTGSSYEQYF
TRBJ1-5,TRBV29-1,NA,CSVEGSRRGNQPQHF
TRBJ1-1,TRBV6-6,NA,CASSQRGTEAFF
TRBJ2-7,TRBV9,NA,CASTLGASSSYEQYF
TRBJ1-1,TRBV4-1,NA,CASSQGSLSNTEAFF
TRBJ1-1,TRBV7-9,NA,CASSSPGGGMNTEAFF
TRBJ2-3,TRBV28,NA,CASITAGPTDTQYF
TRBJ2-5,TRBV10-3,NA,CAISRQDGTQETQYF
TRBJ2-1,TRBV11-3,NA,CASSSQNNEQFF
TRBJ2-2,TRBV6-2/TRBV6-3,NA,CASSYSAGAPGTGELFF
TRBJ1-1,TRBV5-6,TRBD1,CASSFGWTGGAEAFF
TRBJ1-1,TRBV14,TRBD1,CASSQYRGLGTEAFF
TRBJ1-6,TRBV6-5,NA,CASSPLSGVNSPLHF
TRBJ1-5,TRBV10-2,TRBD1,CASHYRGAYSNQPQHF
TRBJ1-1,TRBV15,NA,CATSRDRNTEAFF
TRBJ2-5,TRBV11-2,NA,CASSPSDLGGQETQYF